This T cell receptor (beta chain) was obtained from a study of shared clonotypes between healthy human individuals. Clones were read by immunoSEQ multiplex PCR, and TCRdb kept only the in-frame ones, dropping some. The sample shows 2 million to 2.5 million clones, nearly 97% of them seen only once. The J segment lost 4 bases and the V segment lost 7 bases, leaving 8 bases of the junction unmatched. The CDR3 runs to 15 residues. Per germline, CDR1 MNHNS and CDR2 SASEGT. Study-level findings and limits: Naive CD4 clonotype sharing across a handful of donors was approximately 5%.

The study separated CD4+ cells into CD45RA+ naive and CD45RA-negative memory subsets. In regard to this clone: No antigen is known for it.

Sequencing used naive CD4+ T cells sorted from blood. Subset: CD45RA+ positively selected. This chain connects TRBV6-1 to TRBJ2-5; TRBD1 matches at 11 bases. The clonotype was recovered from a man between 18 and 29 years old in good health. The CDR3 protein is CASTRGQGVGETQYF. The DNA of the CDR3 is TGTGCCAGCACCCGGGGACAGGGGGTGGGAGAGACCCAGTACTTC.